This is a list of T cell receptor beta chains from one sample in a study of CD8 T cells in Susac syndrome. TCRdb called the immunoSEQ multiplex PCR reads again in MiXCR, with one record for every CDR3 protein. The sample consists of 300,000 to 350,000 distinct CDR3 sequences, 92% of them appearing once. The sample comprised CD4+ T cells from PBMCs. The receptors were sampled from a human donor with multiple sclerosis. CDR3s include the opening cysteine and the closing phenylalanine or tryptophan. A D gene is named only where the DNA matches it firmly. Expanded clones get a size class; other rows say once, few or many, or leave the size out.

>.|.|TRBV2|TRBJ1-5
CASSGWRDSNQPQHF
TGTGCCAGCAGTGGATGGAGGGATAGCAATCAGCCCCAGCATTTT
>few|TRBD1|TRBV7-2|TRBJ2-7
CASSFAGQGYEQYF
TGTGCCAGCAGCTTTGCGGGACAGGGCTACGAGCAGTACTTC
>.|.|TRBV12-3/TRBV12-4|TRBJ2-5
CASTDRTRGFQETQYF
TGTGCCAGCACAGATAGGACACGGGGGTTTCAAGAGACCCAGTACTTC
>.|TRBD2|TRBV7-2|TRBJ2-7
CASSLAGGDTFEQYF
TGTGCCAGCAGCTTAGCCGGGGGGGATACCTTCGAGCAGTACTTC
>.|.|TRBV12-3/TRBV12-4|TRBJ1-1
CASNPGDTEAFF
TGTGCCAGCAATCCCGGGGACACTGAAGCTTTCTTT
>once|TRBD1|TRBV7-9|TRBJ1-3
CASSLGPRTGGKGNTIYF
TGTGCCAGCAGCTTAGGACCCCGGACAGGGGGGAAGGGAAACACCATATATTTT
>few|TRBD1|TRBV5-1|TRBJ2-5
CASSLRTGGAETQYF
TGTGCCAGCAGCCTCCGGACAGGGGGCGCGGAGACCCAGTACTTC
>.|.|TRBV6-2/TRBV6-3|TRBJ2-5
CASSYPPARETQYF
TGTGCCAGCAGTTATCCACCGGCGAGGGAGACCCAGTACTTC
>.|.|TRBV20-1|TRBJ2-7
CSASPQGPYEQYF
TGCAGTGCTAGTCCCCAGGGACCCTACGAGCAGTACTTC
>.|.|TRBV7-3|TRBJ2-2
CASRGALNTGELFF
TGTGCCAGCAGAGGGGCTCTGAACACCGGGGAGCTGTTTTTT
>.|TRBD1|TRBV11-1|TRBJ1-1
CASSSYVTGAEAFF
TGTGCCAGCAGCTCTTACGTCACAGGGGCTGAAGCTTTCTTT
>once|.|TRBV24-1|TRBJ1-1
CATSDCPQLVNTEAFF
TGTGCCACCAGTGATTGCCCCCAATTGGTAAACACTGAAGCTTTCTTT
>once|.|TRBV11-2|TRBJ1-2
CASSLDSFIFGYTF
TGTGCCAGCAGCTTAGATAGCTTTATCTTTGGCTACACCTTC
>.|.|TRBV19|TRBJ1-2
CASSNPILLGGYTF
TGTGCCAGTAGTAACCCCATCTTACTGGGGGGCTACACCTTC
>.|.|TRBV10-1|TRBJ1-1
CASQNTANTEAFF
TGCGCCAGCCAAAATACAGCGAACACTGAAGCTTTCTTT
>.|.|TRBV24-1|TRBJ2-3
CATSDPNFQQYF
TGTGCCACCAGTGACCCAAACTTCCAGCAGTATTTT
>.|TRBD1|TRBV20-1|TRBJ2-2
CSAPQGAGATGELFF
TGCAGTGCTCCACAGGGGGCCGGGGCCACCGGGGAGCTGTTTTTT
>.|.|TRBV18|TRBJ2-7
CASSPLEGGEQYF
TGTGCCAGCTCACCCTTGGAGGGCGGCGAGCAGTACTTC
>.|.|TRBV15|TRBJ1-3
CATSRVPGQWYSGNTIYF
TGTGCCACCAGCAGAGTTCCCGGACAGTGGTACTCTGGAAACACCATATATTTT
>.|TRBD2|TRBV7-2|TRBJ2-1
CASSFRGTSGENNEQFF
TGTGCCAGCAGCTTCCGGGGGACTAGCGGGGAGAACAATGAGCAGTTCTTC
>.|.|TRBV14|TRBJ2-2
CASSRTLNTGELFF
TGTGCCAGCAGCCGGACCCTGAACACCGGGGAGCTGTTTTTT
>.|.|TRBV14|TRBJ1-1
CASSLQQNTEAFF
TGTGCCAGCAGCCTCCAGCAGAACACTGAAGCTTTCTTT
>.|TRBD2|TRBV7-3|TRBJ2-3
CASSLTGQLAGGTDTQYF
TGTGCCAGCAGCTTAACGGGGCAACTAGCGGGAGGCACAGATACGCAGTATTTT
>.|.|TRBV14|TRBJ2-3
CASSRQALSTDTQYF
TGTGCCAGCAGCCGACAAGCTCTGAGCACAGATACGCAGTATTTT
>.|.|TRBV29-1|TRBJ2-7
CSVAPRGAAYEQYF
TGCAGCGTTGCCCCCCGCGGGGCCGCCTACGAGCAGTACTTC
>.|TRBD2|TRBV4-1|TRBJ2-3
CASSGGGLAGRDTQYF
TGCGCCAGCAGCGGCGGTGGGCTAGCGGGAAGAGATACGCAGTATTTT
>.|.|TRBV29-1|TRBJ2-4
CSVGRDNNIQYF
TGCAGCGTGGGACGGGACAACAACATTCAGTACTTC
>.|.|TRBV6-5|TRBJ2-7
CASRPPGTTVYEQYF
TGTGCCAGCAGGCCCCCAGGAACCACTGTCTACGAGCAGTACTTC
>.|.|TRBV12-3/TRBV12-4|TRBJ1-5
CASSFQSDQPQHF
TGTGCCAGCAGTTTCCAGTCCGATCAGCCCCAGCATTTT
>.|.|TRBV9|TRBJ2-7
CASSVAPGSGLYEQYF
TGTGCCAGCAGCGTAGCCCCGGGTAGCGGTCTTTACGAGCAGTACTTC
>.|TRBD1|TRBV20-1|TRBJ2-7
CSATPMDRAGYEQYF
TGCAGTGCTACTCCTATGGACAGGGCCGGCTACGAGCAGTACTTC
>.|.|TRBV27|TRBJ2-1
CARTGTSGNNEQFF
TGTGCCAGGACCGGGACCTCTGGTAACAATGAGCAGTTCTTC
>.|.|TRBV29-1|TRBJ1-5
CSVATGPNQPQHF
TGCAGCGTTGCTACAGGGCCTAATCAGCCCCAGCATTTT
>.|.|TRBV7-9|TRBJ2-7
CASSLTAGTYEQYF
TGTGCCAGCAGCTTAACGGCAGGAACCTACGAGCAGTACTTC
>few|.|TRBV6-5|TRBJ2-6
CASSSGAGWANVLTF
TGTGCCAGCAGTTCGGGGGCCGGGTGGGCCAACGTCCTGACTTTC
>.|TRBD2|TRBV9|TRBJ2-1
CASSVGTSAYNEQFF
TGTGCCAGCAGCGTGGGGACTAGCGCCTACAATGAGCAGTTCTTC
>.|.|TRBV10-3|TRBJ2-3
CAISAYRASDTQYF
TGTGCCATCAGTGCCTACAGGGCTTCAGATACGCAGTATTTT
>.|.|TRBV18|TRBJ1-1
CASSPSQGSKALNTEAFF
TGTGCCAGCTCACCCTCACAGGGATCAAAAGCCTTGAACACTGAAGCTTTCTTT
>.|TRBD1|TRBV5-6|TRBJ1-1
CASSLPGTGLTEAFF
TGTGCCAGCAGCTTACCCGGGACAGGGCTCACTGAAGCTTTCTTT
>.|.|TRBV14|TRBJ2-1
CASSRQFDEQFF
TGTGCCAGCAGCCGCCAATTCGATGAGCAGTTCTTC
>.|.|TRBV7-2|TRBJ1-6
CASSIWTDGNSPLHF
TGTGCCAGCAGCATTTGGACAGACGGGAATTCACCCCTCCACTTT
>.|.|TRBV6-5|TRBJ1-1
CASSYSVGAGSEAFF
TGTGCCAGCAGTTATTCAGTAGGGGCAGGCTCCGAAGCTTTCTTT
>.|.|TRBV29-1|TRBJ2-1
CSVEQGWEQFF
TGCAGCGTGGAGCAGGGATGGGAGCAGTTCTTC
>.|.|TRBV3-1|TRBJ2-7
CASSQDLPSSYEQYF
TGTGCCAGCAGCCAAGACCTACCGAGCTCCTACGAGCAGTACTTC
>.|TRBD1|TRBV20-1|TRBJ2-1
CSARDLGQGGVNEQFF
TGCAGTGCTAGAGACCTGGGACAGGGAGGTGTCAATGAGCAGTTCTTC
>.|TRBD2|TRBV5-1|TRBJ2-3
CASSRGSGGAQDTQYF
TGCGCCAGCAGCCGGGGGAGCGGGGGGGCCCAAGATACGCAGTATTTT
>.|TRBD1|TRBV7-9|TRBJ2-1
CASSPRQGGEQFF
TGTGCCAGCAGCCCGAGACAGGGGGGCGAGCAGTTCTTC
>.|TRBD1|TRBV7-9|TRBJ2-2
CASSLTGVVTGELFF
TGTGCCAGCAGCTTGACAGGGGTGGTCACCGGGGAGCTGTTTTTT